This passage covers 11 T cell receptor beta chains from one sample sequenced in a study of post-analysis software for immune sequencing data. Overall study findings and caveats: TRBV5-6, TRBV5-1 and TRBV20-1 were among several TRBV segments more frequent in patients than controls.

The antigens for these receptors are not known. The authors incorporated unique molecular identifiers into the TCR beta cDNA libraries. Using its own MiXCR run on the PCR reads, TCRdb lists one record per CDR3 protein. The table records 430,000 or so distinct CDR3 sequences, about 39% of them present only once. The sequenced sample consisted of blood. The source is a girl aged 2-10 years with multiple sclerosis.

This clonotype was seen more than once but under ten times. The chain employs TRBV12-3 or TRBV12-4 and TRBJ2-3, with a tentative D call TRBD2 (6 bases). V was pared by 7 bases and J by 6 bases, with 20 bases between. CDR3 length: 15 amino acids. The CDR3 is CASNPGPGRTDTQYF. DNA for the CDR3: TGTGCCAGCAACCCCGGGCCAGGGAGGACGGATACGCAGTATTTT.

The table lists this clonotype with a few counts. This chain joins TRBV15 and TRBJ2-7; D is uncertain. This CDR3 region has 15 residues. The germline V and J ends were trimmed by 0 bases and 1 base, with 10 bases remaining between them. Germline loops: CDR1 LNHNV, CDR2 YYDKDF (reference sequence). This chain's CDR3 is CATSRDRGPSYEQYF. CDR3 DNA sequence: TGTGCCACCAGCAGAGATCGCGGCCCTTCCTACGAGCAGTACTTC.

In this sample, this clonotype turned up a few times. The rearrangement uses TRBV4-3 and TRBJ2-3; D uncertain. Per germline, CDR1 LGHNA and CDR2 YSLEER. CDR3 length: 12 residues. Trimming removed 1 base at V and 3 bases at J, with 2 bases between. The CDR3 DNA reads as TGCGCCAGCAGCCAAGCGACAGATACGCAGTATTTT. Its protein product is CASSQATDTQYF.

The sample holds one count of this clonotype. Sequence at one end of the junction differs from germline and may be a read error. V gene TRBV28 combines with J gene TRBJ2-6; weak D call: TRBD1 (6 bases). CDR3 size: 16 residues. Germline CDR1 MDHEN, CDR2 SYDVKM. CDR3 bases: TGTGCCAGCAGCCCCAGAGACAGGTACGGGGCCAACATCCTGACTTTC. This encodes CASSPRDRYGANILTF.

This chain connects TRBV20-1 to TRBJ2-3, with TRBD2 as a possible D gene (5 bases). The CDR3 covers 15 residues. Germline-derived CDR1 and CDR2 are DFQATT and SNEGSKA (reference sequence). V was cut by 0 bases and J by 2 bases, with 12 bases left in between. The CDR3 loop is CSARDGKRYTDTQYF. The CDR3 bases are TGCAGTGCTAGAGATGGGAAGCGGTACACAGATACGCAGTATTTT.

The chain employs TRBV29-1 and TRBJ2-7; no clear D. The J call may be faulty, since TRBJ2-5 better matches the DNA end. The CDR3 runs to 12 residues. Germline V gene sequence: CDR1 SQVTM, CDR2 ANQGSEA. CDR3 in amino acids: CSVLDPGETQYF. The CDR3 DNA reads TGCAGCGTACTGGACCCCGGGGAGACCCAGTACTTC.

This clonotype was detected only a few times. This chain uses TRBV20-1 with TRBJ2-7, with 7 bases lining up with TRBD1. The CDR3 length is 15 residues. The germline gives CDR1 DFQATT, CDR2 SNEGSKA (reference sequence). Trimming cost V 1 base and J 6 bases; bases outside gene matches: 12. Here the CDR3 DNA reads TGCAGTGCTAGAGCTAACAGGGGTGATAGTCGCGAGCAGTACTTC. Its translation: CSARANRGDSREQYF.

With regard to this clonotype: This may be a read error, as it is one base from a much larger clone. The chain's CDR3 is CSVGELVSYNEQFF. The CDR3 DNA reads TGCAGCGTTGGGGAACTAGTATCCTACAATGAGCAGTTCTTC. The rearrangement uses TRBV29-1 and TRBJ2-1; the D gene is possibly TRBD2 (5 bases). Germline CDR1 is SQVTM and CDR2 is ANQGSEA. The CDR3 covers 14 residues. V was trimmed by 4 bases and J by 1 base, leaving 11 bases between them.

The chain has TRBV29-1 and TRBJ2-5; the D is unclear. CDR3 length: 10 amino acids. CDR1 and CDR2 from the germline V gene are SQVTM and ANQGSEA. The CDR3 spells CRDGEETQYF. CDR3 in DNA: TGCAGGGACGGAGAAGAGACCCAGTACTTC.

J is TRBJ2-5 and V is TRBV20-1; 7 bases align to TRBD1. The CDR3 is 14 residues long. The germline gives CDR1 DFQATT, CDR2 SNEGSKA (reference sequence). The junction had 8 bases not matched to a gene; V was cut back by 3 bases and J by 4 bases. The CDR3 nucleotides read TGCAGTGCTAGGGATGGACACAGGGGAGAGACCCAGTACTTC. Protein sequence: CSARDGHRGETQYF.

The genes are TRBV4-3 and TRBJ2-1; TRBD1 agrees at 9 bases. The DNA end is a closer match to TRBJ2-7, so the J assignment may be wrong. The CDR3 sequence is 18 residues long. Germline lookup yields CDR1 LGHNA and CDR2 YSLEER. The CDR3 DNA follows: TGCGCCAGCAGCCAAGATCTTTTTAGGTCGGACAGGGGTCCCGAGCAGTACTTC. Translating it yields CASSQDLFRSDRGPEQYF.